This entry describes one T cell receptor (beta chain). Its antigen is not known. This record belongs to a study of cytomegalovirus exposure and HLA in healthy donors. Findings and caveats of the study: Among the sequence variants, a highly shared cluster was likely an artifact of sequencing. In a later analysis, HLA-associated TCR beta chains were more clonally expanded than equally common others. In a later analysis, TCR association rates varied by HLA locus: DRB1 most, HLA-C fewest.

Primers included in the PCR were 60 Vbeta and 13 Jbeta primers. The assay was immunoSEQ multiplex PCR, and TCRdb's table has in-frame clones only and misses some. This table holds around 130,000 clones. Specimen: PBMCs. The clonotype comes from a woman aged 60-75 years in good health and CMV-seronegative.

CDR3 amino acids: CASKKGQGGQPQHF. CDR3 nucleotide sequence: TGTGCCAGCAAAAAAGGGCAGGGTGGTCAGCCCCAGCATTTT. J is TRBJ1-5 and V is TRBV6-5; perhaps TRBD1 as D (5 bases). CDR1 MNHEY and CDR2 SVGAGI come from the germline V gene. The CDR3 is 14 amino acids. Trimming took off 7 bases at V and 6 bases at J, with 16 bases between the two ends.